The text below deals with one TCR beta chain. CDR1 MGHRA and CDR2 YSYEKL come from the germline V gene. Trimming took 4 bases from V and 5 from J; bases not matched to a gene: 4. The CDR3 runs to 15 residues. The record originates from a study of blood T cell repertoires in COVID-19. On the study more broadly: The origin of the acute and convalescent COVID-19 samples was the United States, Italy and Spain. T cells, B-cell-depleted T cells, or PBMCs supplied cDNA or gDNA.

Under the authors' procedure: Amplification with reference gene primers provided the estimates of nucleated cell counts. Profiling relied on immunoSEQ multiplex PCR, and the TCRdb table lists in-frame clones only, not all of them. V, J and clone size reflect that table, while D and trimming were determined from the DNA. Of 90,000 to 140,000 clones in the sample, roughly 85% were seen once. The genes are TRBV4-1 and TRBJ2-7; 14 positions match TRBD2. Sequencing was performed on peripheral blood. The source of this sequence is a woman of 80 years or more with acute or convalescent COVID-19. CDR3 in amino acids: CASSRLAGGSNEQYF. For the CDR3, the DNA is TGCGCCAGCAGCCGACTAGCGGGAGGGAGCAACGAGCAGTACTTC.